This note documents a single T cell receptor (beta chain) sequence. This receptor's antigen is unknown. No per-base quality is available; no much larger clone lies one base away. Relative to germline, V is 2 bases shorter and J is 2 bases shorter, with 10 bases between their ends. The CDR3 goes from the cysteine to the phenylalanine over 14 residues. The only DNA kept is the CDR3, 42 bases in frame from the first base. The germline V gene encodes CDR1 MNHNS and CDR2 SASEGT. These data belong to a study of cytomegalovirus exposure and HLA in healthy donors (dated by TCRdb to 2016 to 2017). Context from the whole study: In an earlier analysis of approximately 640 of the donors, 276 Gb of sequence data and 100 million or so unique TCR beta sequences from 180 million or so T cells were reported. An early release covering roughly 600 HLA-typed donors comprised roughly 300 gigabases of sequencing data and tens of millions of unique TCR sequences. The genetic ancestry cluster associated with self-reported Caucasian donors included roughly 84% of the roughly 400 genotyped donors. The aim of the study was to test whether cataloging public T cell receptors could identify signatures of past pathogen exposure. The T cell repertoires of several hundred subjects were profiled by immunosequencing and related to cytomegalovirus serostatus. A separate validation cohort of approximately 120 different subjects was used in addition to the roughly 670-subject first cohort. To predict cytomegalovirus infection status, the study combined high-throughput TCR immunosequencing, statistical association of individual TCRs with disease status, and machine learning. A later analysis re-analyzed previously published TCR beta repertoires from 550 to 700 donors and added high-resolution HLA genotyping to study TCR occurrence patterns. In the later analysis, no new phenotypic data were used to find candidate immune exposures; instead, reliance was placed on TCR beta sequences and their occurrence across donors. In an earlier analysis of 500 to 650 of the donors, high-throughput TCR beta sequencing was used to judge whether each TCR beta V gene segment behaved as functional or pseudogenic. Donor age, sex, ethnicity and CMV serostatus were collected together with the repertoire data. A later genetic analysis took genome-wide SNP genotypes for about 55% of the roughly 700 donors and used that subset as a discovery cohort. All discovery cohort repertoires had been generated using a single sequencing platform. Both class I and class II loci were covered by HLA typing, at four-digit resolution. Typing coverage varied by locus: about 629-630 donors for A, B, C, DRB1 and DQB1; roughly 520 for DQA1; over 600 for DPA1; roughly 450 for DPB1. Because of strong linkage in the cohort, roughly five DR-DQ haplotypes were treated as single units for association and clustering. Among 350 to 400 genotyped donors of the cohort, an average of approximately 230,000 unique TCR beta nucleotide sequences were sequenced per donor, around 20% of them non-productive. What the study reported, not specific to this receptor: Roughly uniform sequencing depth across donors was assumed in presence/absence analyses, although this assumption may not hold. CMV serostatus was the only immune exposure information available for the cohort. Because HLA typing was missing for some donors at each locus, association tests included only the typed subset. When HLA alleles, especially DR and DQ, strongly co-occurred, attributing TCR associations to individual alleles was difficult. The classifier was reported to diagnose cytomegalovirus status with high specificity and sensitivity in both the original cohort and the validation cohort. Several of the top co-occurrence clusters appeared to be linked to parvovirus B19, influenza, CMV and Epstein-Barr virus, according to a later analysis. While some public TCRs were present in many individuals, most TCR sequences turned up only very rarely across donors. In an earlier analysis of some 500 of the donors, most TCR beta V segments were observed in productive rearrangements about 90% or about 30% of the time, broadly matching IMGT annotations. Most CMV-associated TCR beta chains appeared to be HLA-restricted in a later analysis, and the HLA associations seemed to be driven largely by CMV exposure. Three of the identified cytomegalovirus-associated TCR beta chains were confirmed in vitro to be specific for cytomegalovirus antigens. In a later analysis, the rate of TCR association differed among HLA loci, with DRB1 alleles having the most associated TCRs and HLA-C alleles having the fewest. A further reported finding was that TCR beta sequences accurately predicted the HLA-A and HLA-B alleles for most subjects in the first cohort. A later analysis associated about 18,000 TCR beta sequences with specific HLA alleles at a false discovery rate of 0.05. The cohort was sequenced for TCR beta chains only, and without alpha or paired-chain data the features that could be detected were limited. Compared with the approximately 670-donor mean, donors in an Asian-associated ancestry cluster had fewer N-insertions in productive TCRs, according to a later genetic analysis. Some IMGT-functional V segments, including TRBV6-2 and TRBV6-3, could not be told apart with the 87-base-pair reads, so those segments were excluded. In a later analysis, HLA-associated TCR beta chains showed more clonal expansion and lower generation probabilities than non-associated chains that were equally common. The sequencing pipeline was judged likely to have produced a cluster of highly shared sequence variants as a technical artifact. According to the authors, the approach could potentially be generalized to other disease states and immunological phenotypes. The study listed approximately 150 TCR beta chains as associated with cytomegalovirus. Correlated functional status among segregating V segments might reflect linkage disequilibrium, but an unknown experimental factor could not be ruled out. A later genetic analysis associated a missense DCLRE1C variant with V-gene and J-gene trimming of TCR beta chains, and an independent cohort replicated the association. Because counts were too low, about 17 rarely observed V segments, including chromosome 9 orphons, were excluded from the earlier analysis of some 590 of the donors.

The cohort was made up of about 610 healthy bone marrow donors. All cohort members were sampled while nominally healthy, although unrecorded immune exposures were likely present. The donor tested CMV seropositive, placing the donor among the 290 or so seropositive members of the cohort. Every donor gave a peripheral blood sample, and the peripheral blood mononuclear cells from that sample were used for TCR beta sequencing. Genomic DNA extraction from the blood cell samples was performed with the Qiagen DNeasy Blood Extraction Kit. The library was generated by the immunoSEQ multiplex PCR assay. A mixture of 60 forward primers for TCR Vbeta segments and 13 reverse primers for TCR Jbeta segments was used in the multiplex PCR. A multiplex PCR assay on genomic DNA amplified the CDR3 region of rearranged TCR beta genes. Amplified TCR beta libraries were sequenced as 87-base-pair reads on the Illumina HiSeq System. As for the original processing: Across the 670 or so repertoires, a later analysis counted roughly 84 million unique TCR beta chains, 9.5 million to 13 million of which were shared by at least two donors. A nearest-neighbor algorithm error-corrected the raw reads and collapsed the reads into unique sequences, merging closely related sequences to remove PCR and sequencing errors. V, D and J gene segments were assigned by aligning CDR3 sequences to IMGT reference sequences. For a sequence to be retained, a match of at least six nucleotides was required to both a V gene segment and a J gene segment. A rearrangement was called productive if the CDR3 had no stop codons and remained in frame with V and J, and every other rearrangement was called non-productive. CDR3 was defined according to IMGT convention as the region running from the second conserved V-encoded cysteine to the conserved J-encoded phenylalanine. The earlier analysis of about 610 of the donors excluded sequences that lacked an unambiguous match to a single V gene segment. An earlier analysis of a few hundred of the donors called V segments functional above 56.7% productive rearrangements and segregating when the between-donor standard deviation exceeded 5%. A statistical classification framework was built to diagnose cytomegalovirus status from the catalog of TCR beta chain sequences. A later analysis assigned V and J genes by comparing TCR nucleotide sequences with IMGT/GENE-DB human TR gene sequences. A later analysis assigned CDR3 sequences and most-parsimonious VDJ recombination scenarios with the TCRdist pipeline. In a later analysis, each TCR beta chain was defined by its CDR3 amino acid sequence together with its V-gene family, and reads without a unique V-gene family were excluded. To address suspected cross-contamination and a sequencing artifact, a later analysis removed approximately 600 highly shared, low-generation-probability nucleotide sequences. A later analysis calculated a clonal expansion index for each public chain from normalized within-repertoire ranks of inferred template counts. Generation probabilities in a later analysis came from a VDJ recombination model fitted to out-of-frame rearrangements, and those results were checked against IGoR. In a later analysis, TCR-TCR, TCR-HLA and TCR-CMV co-occurrence was scored with hypergeometric tests, and a repertoire-size bias correction was applied to TCR pairs. To estimate false discovery rates, a later analysis permuted the HLA or CMV assignments 20 times. In a later analysis, co-occurring TCRs were grouped using DBSCAN, and TCRdist sequence similarity was added for clustering within HLA-allele-positive subsets. Repertoires with fewer than 30,000 or more than 120,000 public chains, plus five repertoires with anomalous nucleotide sharing, were excluded from co-occurrence clustering. TCRdb obtained this table from immuneACCESS and retained in-frame rearrangements with V and J assigned. These tables miss some clones; where compared with another copy, unresolved V genes account for less than half of the shortfall, and the remainder is unexplained. V, J and clone size are those of that table, while D and trimming were read from the DNA. The sample data list around 140,000 clones, and 70% to 80% of these were observed just once. The ten top clones hold 2.1% of the sample.

The sequencing input was PBMCs. This sequence originates from a woman aged 55-75 years in good health and CMV-seropositive. The sequence joins TRBV6-1 to TRBJ2-7; TRBD1 is a weak D gene call, 7 bases matching. Here is the DNA: TGTGCCAGCAGTGAACCAGGGGGGCCCTACGAGCAGTACTTC. The resulting protein is CASSEPGGPYEQYF.